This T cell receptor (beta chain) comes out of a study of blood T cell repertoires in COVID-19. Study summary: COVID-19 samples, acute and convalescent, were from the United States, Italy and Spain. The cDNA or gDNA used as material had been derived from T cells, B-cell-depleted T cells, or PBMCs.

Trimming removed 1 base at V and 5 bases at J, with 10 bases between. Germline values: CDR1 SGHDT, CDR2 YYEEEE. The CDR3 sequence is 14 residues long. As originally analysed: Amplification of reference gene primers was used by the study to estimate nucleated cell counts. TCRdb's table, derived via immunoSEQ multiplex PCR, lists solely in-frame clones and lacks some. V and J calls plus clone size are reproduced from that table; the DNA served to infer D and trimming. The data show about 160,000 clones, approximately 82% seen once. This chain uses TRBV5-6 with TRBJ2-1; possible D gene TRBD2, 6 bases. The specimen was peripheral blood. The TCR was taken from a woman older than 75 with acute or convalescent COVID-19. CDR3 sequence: CASSLSGRNNEQFF. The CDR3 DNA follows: TGTGCCAGCAGCTTGAGTGGGAGGAACAATGAGCAGTTCTTC.